This entry features one T cell receptor beta chain sequence. What it binds is not known. The source of the sample is a study of cytomegalovirus exposure and HLA in healthy donors. TCRdb keeps only in-frame clones here, not all; method: immunoSEQ multiplex PCR. The repertoire holds some 83,000 clones, with approximately 95% as singletons. Looked up from germline, CDR1 is LNHNV and CDR2 is YYDKDF (reference sequence). V was shortened by 3 bases and J by 10 bases, with 19 bases between the two germline ends. This CDR3 has 15 residues. Study observations and caveats: Confirmation was obtained in vitro that a few CMV-associated chains are specific for CMV antigens. A subsequent analysis found that TCR clusters from the first cohort also tended to co-occur in the approximately 130 validation repertoires, with roughly 95% of cluster scores above 0.

The TCR was taken from a young woman in good health and CMV-seropositive. The sample comprised PBMCs. This rearrangement joins TRBV15 to TRBJ2-1; D possibly corresponds to TRBD2 (6 bases). In nucleotides, the CDR3 is TGTGCCACCAGCAGCAGAGTCGGCGGGGCAGGGGAGCAGTTCTTC. Translated, it gives CATSSRVGGAGEQFF.